This T cell receptor (beta chain) was sequenced during a study of CD8+CD57+ T cells in acquired aplastic anemia. Study context: DNA from sorted CD4+ and CD8+ cells averaged roughly 3.2 ug.

Trimming left V 3 bases short and J 6 bases short, with 11 bases between. Germline CDR1 SGHDT, CDR2 YYEEEE. The CDR3 length is 13 residues. Genomic DNA templated the TCR beta VDJ and CDR3 profiling. TCRdb redid the calling of the reads with MiXCR, one entry per CDR3 protein. The sample records hundreds of thousands of distinct CDR3 sequences, 55% to 70% being singletons. To note about this clonotype: Its target is not known.

Broader study findings: For CD8+ Simpson's diversity, patients and controls showed no significant difference.

The chain joins TRBV5-6 to TRBJ2-3; D is ambiguous. Sequenced: sorted CD4+, CD8+, or CD8+CD57+ T cells (not recorded which) from PBMCs. The receptor was derived from a human donor in good health, serving as a control. The CDR3 loop reads CASSSDRMDTQYF. The DNA of the CDR3 is TGTGCCAGCAGCTCGGATCGCATGGATACGCAGTATTTT.